The 19 T cell receptor beta chains given below trace back to one sample, sequenced in a study of regulatory T cells in long-lasting Graves disease listed by TCRdb under 2021. This sample's time point label indicates: persistent/refractory GD, antithyroid drugs over 5 years with positive TRAb. For both TCR sequencing and RNA sequencing, RNA was extracted from PBMCs in TRIzol. The library was prepared using multiplex PCR. The sequencer was an Illumina HiSeq 4000. To build TCR beta libraries, CDR3 regions were amplified by Arm-PCR using iRepertoire HTBI primers. Using fastp trimming at Q25 and MiXCR clonotype assembly, TCRdb reanalyzed the public sequencing data and kept in-frame beta chains. For every CDR3 protein sequence, its rows merge into one entry that carries the most common genes and DNA. Within this sample are about 310,000 distinct CDR3 sequences, with 22% of them counted one time only. The ten top clones hold more than 50% of the sample.

The source material was peripheral blood mononuclear cells (PBMCs), sampled when the disease was refractory, from a patient treated with antithyroid drugs. Receptors originate from a female donor with Graves disease.

On this clonotype: A clone one base away is much larger, so this may be a read error. The J gene is TRBJ2-2, the V gene TRBV6-2 or TRBV6-3, with D unclear. Looked up from germline, CDR1 is MNHEY and CDR2 is SVGEGT. Trimming left V 5 bases short and J 6 bases short, with 13 bases between. This CDR3 region has 14 residues. The CDR3 spells CASSDRPNAGELFF. The CDR3 bases are TGTGCCAGCAGTGATCGTCCCAACGCCGGGGAGCTGTTTTTT.

V is TRBV11-1 and J is TRBJ2-1; tentative D call: TRBD2 (5 bases). The germline V gene has CDR1 SGHAT and CDR2 FQDESV (reference sequence). Deletions cut 10 bases from V and 1 base from J, with 14 bases between. The CDR3 spans 14 residues. The CDR3 spells CATKGRGSYNEQFF. CDR3 bases: TGTGCCACCAAAGGACGGGGATCCTACAATGAGCAGTTCTTC.

The chain combines TRBV10-3 with TRBJ1-1; 7 bases map to TRBD1. The CDR3 covers 17 residues. Germline V lookup: CDR1 ENHRY, CDR2 SYGVKD. The V gene end was trimmed by 2 bases and the J gene end by 2 bases; junction bases not matched to a gene: 11. The CDR3, as DNA: TGTGCCATCAGTGAGCCCCCAGGGGGGGACCCTAACACTGAAGCTTTCTTT. The encoded protein is CAISEPPGGDPNTEAFF.

The rearrangement joins TRBV7-6 to TRBJ2-6; either TRBD1 or TRBD2 may fit D (5 bases each). This CDR3 is 16 amino acids long. The V gene lost 5 bases and the J gene lost 5 bases, with 16 bases spanning the gap. Germline V gives CDR1 SGHVS, CDR2 FNYEAQ. This CDR3 is CASSVGAYVRANVLTF. DNA for the CDR3: TGTGCCAGCAGCGTCGGGGCCTACGTTCGGGCCAACGTCCTGACTTTC.

This clonotype was seen repeatedly, ten times or more. The chain links TRBV28 to TRBJ1-6; D may be TRBD1 (6 bases). The CDR3 extends over 15 amino acids. V was trimmed by 8 bases and J by 3 bases, leaving 14 bases between them. Germline V lookup: CDR1 MDHEN, CDR2 SYDVKM. The CDR3 DNA sequence: TGTGCCAGCTACCCTCGAGGGGGCTATAATTCACCCCTCCACTTT. Amino acid sequence: CASYPRGGYNSPLHF.

This clonotype was seen a handful of times. The chain couples TRBV5-1 to TRBJ2-7; 8 nucleotides agree with TRBD2. This CDR3 is 13 amino acids long. V was clipped by 6 bases and J by 3 bases; unmatched bases: 5. CDR1 is SGHRS, CDR2 YFSETQ, per germline. The CDR3 reads CASTVAGGYEQYF. The CDR3 DNA follows: TGCGCCAGCACTGTTGCGGGAGGCTACGAGCAGTACTTC.

This clonotype was seen more than once but under ten times. The J gene is TRBJ2-1, the V gene TRBV4-1; unclear D gene. Germline lookup yields CDR1 MGHRA and CDR2 YSYEKL. V lost 1 base and J 1 base, leaving 20 bases between the germline ends. The CDR3 is made up of 19 amino acids. In DNA, the CDR3 is TGCGCCAGCAGCCAAGGGCCCTTAGTCGTAGTAGGATCCTACAATGAGCAGTTCTTC. Amino acid sequence: CASSQGPLVVVGSYNEQFF.

This clonotype came up many times. The J gene is TRBJ2-7, the V gene TRBV7-8; a weak D match, TRBD2 (5 bases). This CDR3 is 16 amino acids long. Germline lookup yields CDR1 SGHVS and CDR2 FQNEAQ. The V end was cut by 3 bases, the J end by 2 bases, with 17 bases between. The CDR3 reads CASSFNRDERPYEQYF. CDR3 in DNA: TGTGCCAGCAGCTTTAACCGGGATGAGCGACCCTACGAGCAGTACTTC. Looking up the rest from reference TRBV7-8 and TRBJ2-7 gives the full variable domain: GAGVSQSPRYKVAKRGQDVALRCDPISGHVSLFWYQQALGQGPEFLTYFQNEAQLDKSGLPSDRFFAERPEGSVSTLKIQRTQQEDSAVYLCASSFNRDERPYEQYFGPGTRLTVT.

This clonotype was seen at least ten times. The CDR3 loop reads CASSSRTGEETQYF. For the CDR3, the DNA is TGTGCCAGCAGTAGCCGTACAGGGGAGGAGACCCAGTACTTC. The gene calls are TRBV6-2 or TRBV6-3 and TRBJ2-5, with 7 nucleotides matching TRBD1. The CDR3 spans 14 residues. CDR1 and CDR2 (germline): MNHEY, SVGEGT. V gave up 5 bases and J gave up 5 bases; unmatched junction bases: 8.

This chain joins TRBV10-2 and TRBJ2-7; TRBD1 is a possible D gene (5 bases). Germline V gene data show CDR1 as WSHSY and CDR2 as SAAADI. The V end lost 2 bases, the J end lost 12 bases, and 20 bases lay between the germline ends. The CDR3 has 14 amino acids. CDR3 nucleotide sequence: TGCGCCAGCAGTGAGGGACAACACAATATACTTCGGTACTTC. As protein: CASSEGQHNILRYF.

This clonotype has at least ten counts. The chain carries TRBV18 and TRBJ2-7, with a weak D call TRBD2 (5 bases). This CDR3 is 15 amino acids long. Trimming pared 2 bases from V and 0 bases from J, leaving 11 bases between. Per the germline V gene, CDR1 is KGHSH and CDR2 is LQKENI. Here the CDR3 reads CASSPLSGSSYEQYF. The CDR3 DNA follows: TGTGCCAGCTCACCATTGTCGGGGAGCTCCTACGAGCAGTACTTC.

Judged by abundance, this clonotype is medium-sized. The chain carries TRBV2 and TRBJ2-7; the match to TRBD1 covers 7 bases. V lost 8 bases and J lost 5; bases outside the gene matches: 6. Looked up from germline, CDR1 is SNHLY and CDR2 is FYNNEI. The CDR3 consists of 12 residues. Here the CDR3 DNA reads TGTGCCAGCCAACAGGGGTTCGACGAGCAGTACTTC. Its translation: CASQQGFDEQYF.

The genes are TRBV30 and TRBJ1-6; D perhaps matches TRBD1 (6 bases). Germline V gives CDR1 GTSNPN, CDR2 SVGIG (reference sequence). The germline V and J ends were trimmed by 1 base and 8 bases, with 12 bases remaining between them. This CDR3 has 14 residues. CDR3 region: CAWSAGTRYSPLHF. The CDR3 nucleotides are TGTGCCTGGAGTGCCGGGACAAGATATTCACCCCTCCACTTT.

This clonotype was counted only a few times. The genes are TRBV10-3 and TRBJ2-3; TRBD2 agrees at 9 bases. The V gene end was trimmed by 0 bases and the J gene end by 4 bases; junction bases not matched to a gene: 5. The CDR3 consists of 16 residues. The germline V gene encodes CDR1 ENHRY and CDR2 SYGVKD. This CDR3 is CAISESRGRDADTQYF. For the CDR3, the DNA is TGTGCCATCAGTGAGTCTCGCGGGAGGGACGCAGATACGCAGTATTTT.

The J gene is TRBJ1-6, the V gene TRBV10-3; TRBD1 agrees at 9 bases. The CDR3 covers 16 residues. The germline V gene has CDR1 ENHRY and CDR2 SYGVKD. The ends lost 0 bases at V and 6 bases at J; junction bases unmatched: 3. CDR3 nucleotide sequence: TGTGCCATCAGTGAGTCAATACAGGGGGCTAATTCACCCCTCCACTTT. Protein sequence: CAISESIQGANSPLHF.

This clonotype was seen many times. The chain is built from TRBV20-1 and TRBJ2-7; a weak D match, TRBD1 (6 bases). This CDR3 has 13 residues. The V end was cut by 5 bases, the J end by 7 bases, with 18 bases between. Germline CDR1 and CDR2: DFQATT and SNEGSKA (reference sequence). In nucleotides, the CDR3 is TGCAGTGCTCAAGACAGGAATATTCCAGAGCAGTACTTC. Translated, it gives CSAQDRNIPEQYF.

The V gene is TRBV12-3 or TRBV12-4, the J gene TRBJ2-2, with 8 bases lining up with TRBD1. The CDR3 is 14 amino acids. V trimming: 3 bases; J trimming: 6 bases; junction bases outside the gene matches: 3. CDR3 sequence (DNA): TGTGCCAGCAGTTTGACAGGGGTCCCCGGGGAGCTGTTTTTT. It encodes CASSLTGVPGELFF.

The chain recombines TRBV20-1 with TRBJ2-3; D not certain. There are 16 residues in the CDR3. V was shortened by 0 bases and J by 0 bases, with 13 bases between the two germline ends. Per germline, CDR1 DFQATT and CDR2 SNEGSKA (reference sequence). CDR3: CSARDGQTPSTDTQYF. CDR3 in DNA: TGCAGTGCTAGAGATGGGCAGACCCCTAGCACAGATACGCAGTATTTT.

The V gene is TRBV20-1, the J gene TRBJ2-4; possibly TRBD2 for D (6 bases). CDR1 DFQATT and CDR2 SNEGSKA come from the germline V gene (reference sequence). The V gene lost 6 bases and the J gene lost 6 bases, with 15 bases spanning the gap. There are 13 residues in the CDR3. CDR3 bases: TGCAGTGCAAAAGGGGCGGGATTAAACATTCAGTACTTC. Amino acid sequence: CSAKGAGLNIQYF.